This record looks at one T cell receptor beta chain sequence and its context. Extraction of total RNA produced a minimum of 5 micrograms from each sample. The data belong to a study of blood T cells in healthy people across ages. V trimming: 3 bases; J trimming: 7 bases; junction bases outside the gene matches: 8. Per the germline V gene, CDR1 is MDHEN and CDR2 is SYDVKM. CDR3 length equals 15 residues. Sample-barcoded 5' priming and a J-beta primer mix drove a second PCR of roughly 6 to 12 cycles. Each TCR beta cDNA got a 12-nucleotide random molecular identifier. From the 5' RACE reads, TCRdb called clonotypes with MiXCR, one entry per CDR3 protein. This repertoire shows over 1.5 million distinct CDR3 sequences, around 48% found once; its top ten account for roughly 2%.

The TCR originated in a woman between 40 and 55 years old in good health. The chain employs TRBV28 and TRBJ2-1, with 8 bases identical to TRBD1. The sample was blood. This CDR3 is CASSFGVRGLNEQFF. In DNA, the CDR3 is TGTGCCAGCAGTTTTGGCGTCAGGGGGCTTAATGAGCAGTTCTTC.